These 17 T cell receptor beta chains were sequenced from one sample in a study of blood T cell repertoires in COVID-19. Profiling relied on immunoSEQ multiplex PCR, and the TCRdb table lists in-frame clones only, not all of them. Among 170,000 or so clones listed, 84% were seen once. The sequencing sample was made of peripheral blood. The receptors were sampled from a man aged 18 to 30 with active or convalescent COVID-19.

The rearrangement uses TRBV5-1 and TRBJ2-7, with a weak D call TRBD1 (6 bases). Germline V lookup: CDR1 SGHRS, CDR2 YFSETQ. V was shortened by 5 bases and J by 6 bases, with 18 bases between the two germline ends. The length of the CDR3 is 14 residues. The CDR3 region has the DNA TGCGCCAGCAGGCTTGCTCAGGGGAATGGCGAGCAGTACTTC. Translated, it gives CASRLAQGNGEQYF.

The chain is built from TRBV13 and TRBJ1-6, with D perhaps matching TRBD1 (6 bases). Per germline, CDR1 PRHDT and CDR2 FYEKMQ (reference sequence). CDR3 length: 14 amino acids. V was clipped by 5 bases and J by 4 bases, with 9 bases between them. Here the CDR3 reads CASSLRGYNSPLHF. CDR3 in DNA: TGTGCCAGCAGCCTCAGGGGATATAATTCACCCCTCCACTTT.

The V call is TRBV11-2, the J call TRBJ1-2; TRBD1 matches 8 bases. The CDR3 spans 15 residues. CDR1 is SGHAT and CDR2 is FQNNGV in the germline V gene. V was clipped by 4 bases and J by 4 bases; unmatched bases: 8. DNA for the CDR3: TGTGCCAGCAGCTCAGAGGACAGGGTCGGCTATGGCTACACCTTC. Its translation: CASSSEDRVGYGYTF.

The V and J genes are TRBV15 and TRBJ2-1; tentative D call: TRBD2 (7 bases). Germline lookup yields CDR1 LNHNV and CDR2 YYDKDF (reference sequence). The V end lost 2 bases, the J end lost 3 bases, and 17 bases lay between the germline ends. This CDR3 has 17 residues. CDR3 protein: CATSRHKGGTVYNEQFF. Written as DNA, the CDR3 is TGTGCCACCAGCAGACACAAGGGGGGGACTGTCTACAATGAGCAGTTCTTC.

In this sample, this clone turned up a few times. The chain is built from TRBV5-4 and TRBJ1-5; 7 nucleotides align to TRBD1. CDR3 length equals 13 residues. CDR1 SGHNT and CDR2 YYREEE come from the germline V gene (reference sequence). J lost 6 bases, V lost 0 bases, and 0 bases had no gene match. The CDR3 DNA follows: TGTGCCAGCAGCTTGGACAGGGGTCAGCCCCAGCATTTT. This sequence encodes CASSLDRGQPQHF. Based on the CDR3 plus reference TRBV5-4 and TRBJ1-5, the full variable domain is ETGVTQSPTHLIKTRGQQVTLRCSSQSGHNTVSWYQQALGQGPQFIFQYYREEENGRGNFPPRFSGLQFPNYSSELNVNALELDDSALYLCASSLDRGQPQHFGDGTRLSIL.

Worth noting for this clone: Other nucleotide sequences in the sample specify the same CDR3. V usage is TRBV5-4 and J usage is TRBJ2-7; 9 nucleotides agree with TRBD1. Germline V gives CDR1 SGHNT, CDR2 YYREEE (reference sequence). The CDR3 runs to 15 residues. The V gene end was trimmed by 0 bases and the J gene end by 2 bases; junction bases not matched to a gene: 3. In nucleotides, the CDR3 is TGTGCCAGCAGCTTGGACAGGGGGCAAACCTACGAGCAGTACTTC. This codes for CASSLDRGQTYEQYF.

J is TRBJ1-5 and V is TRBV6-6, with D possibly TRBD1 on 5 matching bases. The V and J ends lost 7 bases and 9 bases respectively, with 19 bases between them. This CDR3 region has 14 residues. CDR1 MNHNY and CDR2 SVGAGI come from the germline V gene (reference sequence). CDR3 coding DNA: TGTGCCAGCAACCCGGACGGGGGAGCCCGGCCCCAGCATTTT. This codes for CASNPDGGARPQHF.

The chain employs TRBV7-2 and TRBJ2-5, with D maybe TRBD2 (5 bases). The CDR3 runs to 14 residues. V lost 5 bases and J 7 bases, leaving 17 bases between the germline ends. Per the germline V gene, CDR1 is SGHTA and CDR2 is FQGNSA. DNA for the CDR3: TGTGCCAGCAGCCCCGGGTGGGAGCCGGGGACCCAGTACTTC. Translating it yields CASSPGWEPGTQYF.

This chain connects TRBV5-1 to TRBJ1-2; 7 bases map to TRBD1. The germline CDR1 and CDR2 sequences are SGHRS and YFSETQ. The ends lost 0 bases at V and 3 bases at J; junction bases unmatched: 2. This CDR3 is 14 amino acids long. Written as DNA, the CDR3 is TGCGCCAGCAGCTTGGCAGGACAGGACTATGGCTACACCTTC. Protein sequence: CASSLAGQDYGYTF.

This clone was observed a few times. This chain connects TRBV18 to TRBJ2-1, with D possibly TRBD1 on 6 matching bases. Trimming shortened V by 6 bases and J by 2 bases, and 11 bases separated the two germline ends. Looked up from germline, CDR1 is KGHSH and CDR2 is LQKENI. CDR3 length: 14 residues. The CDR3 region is CASSPRGPYNEQFF. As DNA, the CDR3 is TGTGCCAGCTCGCCCAGGGGACCCTACAATGAGCAGTTCTTC.

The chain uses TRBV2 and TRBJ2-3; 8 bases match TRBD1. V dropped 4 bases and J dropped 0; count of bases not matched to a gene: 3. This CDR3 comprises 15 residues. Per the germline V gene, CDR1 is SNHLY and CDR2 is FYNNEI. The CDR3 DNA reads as TGTGCCAGCAGTGGCGGACAGGGAAGCACAGATACGCAGTATTTT. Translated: CASSGGQGSTDTQYF.

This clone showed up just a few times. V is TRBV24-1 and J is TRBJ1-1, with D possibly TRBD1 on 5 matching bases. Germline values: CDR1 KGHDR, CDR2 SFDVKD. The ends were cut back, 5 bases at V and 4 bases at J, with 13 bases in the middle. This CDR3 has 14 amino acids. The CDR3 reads CATSGGGLGTEAFF. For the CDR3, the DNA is TGTGCCACCAGTGGCGGGGGATTGGGCACTGAAGCTTTCTTT.

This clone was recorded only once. DNA for the CDR3: TGTGCCAGCAGCTTAGTGTACAGGGACAACTATGGCTACACCTTC. This encodes CASSLVYRDNYGYTF. The V call is TRBV11-2, the J call TRBJ1-2, with D tentatively TRBD1 (6 bases). This CDR3 is built from 15 residues. V lost 1 base and J 2 bases, leaving 11 bases between the germline ends. CDR1 SGHAT and CDR2 FQNNGV come from the germline V gene.

CDR3 loop: CASILTGGDQPQHF. The CDR3 coding sequence is TGTGCCAGTATTCTGACAGGGGGGGATCAGCCCCAGCATTTT. The chain is built from TRBV19 and TRBJ1-5; TRBD1 matches at 9 bases. CDR3 length equals 14 residues. In germline, CDR1 is LNHDA, CDR2 SQIVND (reference sequence). V trimming: 7 bases; J trimming: 5 bases; junction bases outside the gene matches: 6.

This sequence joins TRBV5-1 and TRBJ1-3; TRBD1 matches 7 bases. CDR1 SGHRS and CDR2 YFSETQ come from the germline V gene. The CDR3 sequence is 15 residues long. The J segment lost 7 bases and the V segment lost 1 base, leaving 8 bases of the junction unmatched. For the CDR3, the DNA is TGCGCCAGCAGCTTGTCCCTGACAGGGAGTAACACCATATATTTT. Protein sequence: CASSLSLTGSNTIYF.

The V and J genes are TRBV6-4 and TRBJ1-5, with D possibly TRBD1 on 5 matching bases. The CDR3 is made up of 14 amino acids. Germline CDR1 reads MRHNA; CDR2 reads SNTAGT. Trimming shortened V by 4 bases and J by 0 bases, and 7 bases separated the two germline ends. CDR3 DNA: TGTGCCAGCAGTGCAGGGAATAGCAATCAGCCCCAGCATTTT. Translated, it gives CASSAGNSNQPQHF.

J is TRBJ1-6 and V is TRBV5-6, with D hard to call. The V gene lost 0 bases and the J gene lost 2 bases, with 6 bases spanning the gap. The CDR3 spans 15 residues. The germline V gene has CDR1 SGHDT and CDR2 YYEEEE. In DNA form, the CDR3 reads TGTGCCAGCAGCTTGGGCAGTACCTATAATTCACCCCTCCACTTT. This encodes CASSLGSTYNSPLHF.